This entry lists 12 T cell receptor beta chains sequenced from one sample in a study of blood T cell repertoires in COVID-19. Repertoires were generated with immunoSEQ multiplex PCR, while TCRdb's copy carries only in-frame clones and drops some. The repertoire consists of 130,000 or so clones, with approximately 80% occurring once and the leading ten covering 8.4%. Specimen: peripheral blood. Source of these receptors: a woman aged 60-70 years with active or convalescent COVID-19.

The count of this clone is one. V is TRBV27 and J is TRBJ2-1, with 8 bases that match TRBD2. The CDR3 is 17 amino acids. Germline CDR1 and CDR2: MNHEY and SMNVEV (reference sequence). V was pared by 1 base and J by 5 bases, with 10 bases of the junction left unmatched. CDR3 residues: CASSLFPGLAGHNEQFF. The CDR3 DNA sequence: TGTGCCAGCAGTTTATTTCCTGGTCTAGCGGGCCACAATGAGCAGTTCTTC.

The V and J genes are TRBV5-5 and TRBJ2-5, with a tentative D call TRBD1 (6 bases). Trimming left V 2 bases short and J 4 bases short, with 15 bases between. Germline loops: CDR1 SGHKS, CDR2 YYEKEE (reference sequence). The CDR3 runs to 15 residues. As DNA, the CDR3 is TGTGCCAGCAGCTTTTCAGGGGCCATAAGAGAGACCCAGTACTTC. Protein product: CASSFSGAIRETQYF.

The CDR3 nucleotides are TGCGCCAGCAGCGCCGGACAGGGGGACAACTATGGCTACACCTTC. Its protein is CASSAGQGDNYGYTF. The chain joins TRBV5-1 to TRBJ1-2; 10 bases align to TRBD1. This CDR3 spans 15 amino acids. With V trimmed by 4 bases and J by 2 bases, 5 bases remained unmatched. Germline CDR1 reads SGHRS; CDR2 reads YFSETQ.

The genes are TRBV28 and TRBJ2-7; D might be TRBD2 (5 bases). The CDR3 has 14 amino acids. V was trimmed by 3 bases and J by 2 bases, leaving 11 bases between them. Germline assignment: CDR1 MDHEN and CDR2 SYDVKM. CDR3 bases: TGTGCCAGCAGTTTTACCGGGATGGCCTACGAGCAGTACTTC. Protein sequence: CASSFTGMAYEQYF.

The rearrangement uses TRBV9 and TRBJ2-1; 8 bases agree with TRBD2. V was pared by 0 bases and J by 9 bases, with 14 bases of the junction left unmatched. The V gene's germline CDR1 is SGDLS and CDR2 YYNGEE. The CDR3 consists of 17 residues. The CDR3 region has the DNA TGTGCCAGCAGCGTAGCCCGCGCGGGAGGTATGGTGGTTGAGCAGTTCTTC. Translating it yields CASSVARAGGMVVEQFF. The entire variable domain, with the rest obtained from reference TRBV9 and TRBJ2-1, is as follows: DSGVTQTPKHLITATGQRVTLRCSPRSGDLSVYWYQQSLDQGLQFLIQYYNGEERAKGNILERFSAQQFPDLHSELNLSSLELGDSALYFCASSVARAGGMVVEQFFGPGTRLTVL.

This clone was counted once. V is TRBV25-1 and J is TRBJ1-2; 7 bases are shared with TRBD1. Trimming removed 3 bases from V and 5 bases from J; junction bases left unmatched: 3. Germline lookup yields CDR1 MGHDK and CDR2 SYGVNS. This CDR3 comprises 13 residues. The CDR3 is CASSDAGGYGYTF. The CDR3 coding sequence is TGTGCCAGCAGTGATGCAGGGGGGTATGGCTACACCTTC.

This clone was counted a few times. The rearrangement joins TRBV4-2 to TRBJ2-7; tentative D call: TRBD1 (6 bases). The V and J ends lost 3 bases and 3 bases respectively, with 15 bases between them. The CDR3 runs to 15 residues. Germline CDR1 and CDR2: LGHNA and YNFKEQ. The CDR3 protein is CASSQGRQGNYEQYF. DNA of the CDR3: TGTGCCAGCAGCCAGGGGCGGCAGGGGAACTACGAGCAGTACTTC.

This chain joins TRBV5-4 and TRBJ2-1; perhaps TRBD2 as D (6 bases). The V gene's germline CDR1 is SGHNT and CDR2 YYREEE (reference sequence). Trimming stripped 4 bases from V and 9 bases from J, with 20 bases between. The CDR3 has 15 amino acids. CDR3 bases: TGTGCCAGCAGCCCATTGGTGGGGGGTTTCGGTGAGCAGTTCTTC. It translates to CASSPLVGGFGEQFF.

This chain uses TRBV3-1 (or the pseudogene TRBV3-2) with TRBJ2-5; D is perhaps TRBD1 (6 bases). Germline loops: CDR1 LGHDT, CDR2 YNNKEL (reference sequence). The CDR3 runs to 14 residues. The ends were cut back, 4 bases at V and 2 bases at J, with 11 bases in the middle. CDR3: CASSPGQRQETQYF. CDR3 nucleotides: TGTGCCAGCAGCCCCGGACAGCGGCAAGAGACCCAGTACTTC.

The J gene is TRBJ2-1, the V gene TRBV18; TRBD1 matches at 10 bases. V dropped 7 bases and J dropped 7; count of bases not matched to a gene: 4. Germline V gene data show CDR1 as KGHSH and CDR2 as LQKENI. This CDR3 has 13 residues. CDR3 amino acids: CASLGQGRNEQFF. In DNA, the CDR3 is TGTGCCAGCTTGGGACAGGGGCGGAATGAGCAGTTCTTC.

This chain uses TRBV18 with TRBJ1-1, with a possible D match to TRBD1 (6 bases). Trimming shortened V by 7 bases and J by 5 bases, and 14 bases separated the two germline ends. Looked up from germline, CDR1 is KGHSH and CDR2 is LQKENI. The CDR3 covers 13 residues. The CDR3 nucleotides are TGTGCCAGCTGGGGACAAGGGGCGACTGAAGCTTTCTTT. Translating gives CASWGQGATEAFF. The entire variable domain, with the rest obtained from reference TRBV18 and TRBJ1-1, is as follows: NAGVMQNPRHLVRRRGQEARLRCSPMKGHSHVYWYRQLPEEGLKFMVYLQKENIIDESGMPKERFSAEFPKEGPSILRIQQVVRGDSAAYFCASWGQGATEAFFGQGTRLTVV.

The chain is built from TRBV9 and TRBJ2-7; 8 bases are shared with TRBD2. CDR3 length equals 15 residues. After removal of 2 bases from V and 6 bases from J, the junction contained 10 bases not matched to a gene. The V gene's germline CDR1 is SGDLS and CDR2 YYNGEE. CDR3 DNA sequence: TGTGCCAGCAGCGTTCAAGCGGGAGCGGGGGTCGAGCAGTACTTC. Translation: CASSVQAGAGVEQYF.